The 5 T cell receptor beta chains listed next were all sequenced from one sample in a study of cytomegalovirus exposure and HLA in healthy donors. Here immunoSEQ multiplex PCR was the method, and the copy in TCRdb shows in-frame clones only, minus some. The sample contains about 280,000 clones, 80% to 90% of which appear only once. Sequences were obtained from PBMCs. The receptor set was obtained from a woman aged 18-30 years in good health and CMV-seronegative.

The sample holds a few counts of this clone. The chain uses TRBV7-2 and TRBJ2-2; 7 nucleotides match TRBD1. Trimming removed 5 bases from V and 7 bases from J; junction bases left unmatched: 10. CDR1 is SGHTA, CDR2 FQGNSA, per germline. This CDR3 contains 15 residues. The CDR3 here is CASSEQGNGVGELFF. CDR3 nucleotides: TGTGCCAGCAGCGAACAGGGGAACGGAGTCGGGGAGCTGTTTTTT.

The chain couples TRBV19 to TRBJ2-7; D is unresolved. V dropped 4 bases and J dropped 0 bases, with 16 bases sitting between them. The CDR3 runs to 16 residues. Per the germline V gene, CDR1 is LNHDA and CDR2 is SQIVND (reference sequence). CDR3 DNA sequence: TGTGCCAGTAGTACCATATCGGGTATATACTCCTACGAGCAGTACTTC. As protein: CASSTISGIYSYEQYF.

The V call is TRBV6-6, the J call TRBJ2-7, with D maybe TRBD1 (6 bases). V was shortened by 4 bases and J by 7 bases, with 8 bases between the two germline ends. Germline CDR1 MNHNY, CDR2 SVGAGI (reference sequence). This CDR3 is 11 amino acids long. The CDR3 DNA follows: TGTGCCAGCAGTTTACAGGGAGAGCAGTACTTC. It translates to CASSLQGEQYF.

The CDR3 sequence is CATQKGPGTTDTQYF. DNA for the CDR3: TGTGCCACCCAGAAGGGGCCAGGAACCACAGATACGCAGTATTTT. V usage is TRBV2 and J usage is TRBJ2-3; TRBD1 is a possible D gene (5 bases). CDR3 length: 15 amino acids. V dropped 10 bases and J dropped 2 bases, with 19 bases sitting between them. Germline CDR1 and CDR2: SNHLY and FYNNEI. Full variable domain (missing parts from reference TRBV2 and TRBJ2-3): EPEVTQTPSHQVTQMGQEVILRCVPISNHLYFYWYRQILGQKVEFLVSFYNNEISEKSEIFDDQFSVERPDGSNFTLKIRSTKLEDSAMYFCATQKGPGTTDTQYFGPGTRLTVL.

The chain is built from TRBV2 and TRBJ2-1; 10 bases map to TRBD2. This CDR3 region has 15 residues. V shed 8 bases and J 7 bases; nucleotides not matched to a gene: 11. CDR1 SNHLY and CDR2 FYNNEI come from the germline V gene. CDR3 protein: CASVQGTSAVNEQFF. Here the CDR3 DNA reads TGTGCCAGCGTGCAGGGGACTAGCGCTGTGAATGAGCAGTTCTTC.